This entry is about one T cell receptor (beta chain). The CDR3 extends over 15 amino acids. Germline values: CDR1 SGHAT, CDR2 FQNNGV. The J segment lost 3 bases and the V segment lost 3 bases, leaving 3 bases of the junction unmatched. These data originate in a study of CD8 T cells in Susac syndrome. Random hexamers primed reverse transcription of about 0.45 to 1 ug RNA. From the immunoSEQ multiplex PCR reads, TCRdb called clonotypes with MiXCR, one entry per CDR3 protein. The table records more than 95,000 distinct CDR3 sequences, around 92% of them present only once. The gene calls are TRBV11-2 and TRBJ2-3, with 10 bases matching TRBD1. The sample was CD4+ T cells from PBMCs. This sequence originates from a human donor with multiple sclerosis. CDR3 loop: CASSFRTGGTDTQYF. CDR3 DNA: TGTGCCAGCAGCTTCAGGACAGGGGGGACAGATACGCAGTATTTT.